This T cell receptor beta chain is drawn from a study of T cells in Graves' hyperthyroidism and ophthalmopathy. Per the germline V gene, CDR1 is MDHEN and CDR2 is SYDVKM. This CDR3 has 14 residues. The V gene lost 7 bases and the J gene lost 4 bases, with 16 bases spanning the gap. What was amplified from RNA transcripts were TCR beta CDR3 regions. HTBI primers were used for first-round RT-PCR of the TCR CDR3. TCRdb ran MiXCR on the multiplex PCR reads and lists one entry per CDR3 protein. The sample holds hundreds of thousands of distinct CDR3 sequences, around 14% seen once. Broader study findings: Blood also carried most thyroid clonotypes expanded above 0.001.

Cells are PBMCs isolated from about 10 ml of fresh blood. The sample holds many counts of this clonotype. Its antigen is not known. Sequenced input: blood. This TCR was sampled from a woman aged 18-30 years with Graves' hyperthyroidism that later progressed to Graves' ophthalmopathy. The rearrangement links TRBV28 to TRBJ1-1; D possibly corresponds to TRBD1 (5 bases). This chain's CDR3 is CASTLGATTTEAFF. CDR3 sequence (DNA): TGTGCCAGCACTCTAGGGGCAACCACCACTGAAGCTTTCTTT.